This TCR beta chain is from a study of T-cell memory formation after mild COVID-19. Study information: TCR clustering was largely donor specific.

Germline V lookup: CDR1 MNHEY, CDR2 SVGEGT. Trimming took off 2 bases at V and 1 base at J, with 15 bases between the two ends. The CDR3 covers 17 residues. TCRdb re-analysed the 5' RACE reads in MiXCR, keeping a single row per CDR3 protein. Of roughly 200,000 distinct CDR3 sequences listed, around 18% are singletons. Findings of the study overall: Second-wave clones with a day 37 peak had unconfirmed SARS-CoV-2 specificity. Cross-reactive memory appears to have joined, as suggested by some responding clones showing up in pre-infection memory. Mainly in CM and EM were contracting CD4+ clones; CD8+ were in EMRA.

As to this clonotype: The antigen is not known.

This rearrangement joins TRBV6-2 or TRBV6-3 to TRBJ2-4; the D gene could be TRBD1 or TRBD2 (5 bases each). Sequencing was carried out using PBMCs or a T cell subset sorted from them (not recorded which). This sequence was found in an adult woman who had mild COVID-19 (a few samples of this study predate the infection). Cell type and time point are not known. This CDR3 reads CASSYGTYFEAKNIQYF. In DNA, the CDR3 is TGTGCCAGCAGTTACGGGACGTACTTTGAGGCCAAAAACATTCAGTACTTC.